The clone carrying this TCR beta chain was counted ten times or more. Its antigen is still unknown. This record comes from a study of regulatory T cells in long-lasting Graves disease. Study-level results: With some 2,500 shared public clonotypes, persistent patients exceeded new patients, who shared 950 to 1,000. Reduced TCR diversity was observed in persistent Graves' patients versus newly diagnosed patients. Persistent disease was associated with favored TRBV28 usage and with favored use of TRBJ1-2 and TRBJ2-5.

Between the trimmed V and J ends, which lost 7 bases and 1 base, there was a span of 15 bases. Germline V gives CDR1 SGHRS, CDR2 YFSETQ. The length of the CDR3 is 14 residues. HTBI primers from iRepertoire and Arm-PCR of CDR3 regions yielded the TCR beta libraries. TCRdb ran MiXCR on the multiplex PCR reads and lists one entry per CDR3 protein. Here the sample spans about 460,000 distinct CDR3 sequences, roughly 23% being singletons. Noted time point: persistent/refractory GD, antithyroid drugs over 5 years with positive TRAb. Generation of the TCR library employed RNA extracted from PBMCs. In each case, Graves' disease was diagnosed per American Thyroid Association guidelines.

V gene TRBV5-1 combines with J gene TRBJ2-7, with D hard to call. The TCR originated in a female donor with Graves disease. This material consisted of peripheral blood mononuclear cells (PBMCs), taken when the disease was refractory, from a patient treated with antithyroid drugs. In DNA form, the CDR3 reads TGCGCCAGCCTAAACGTCTGGGATTCCTACGAGCAGTACTTC. It specifies CASLNVWDSYEQYF.